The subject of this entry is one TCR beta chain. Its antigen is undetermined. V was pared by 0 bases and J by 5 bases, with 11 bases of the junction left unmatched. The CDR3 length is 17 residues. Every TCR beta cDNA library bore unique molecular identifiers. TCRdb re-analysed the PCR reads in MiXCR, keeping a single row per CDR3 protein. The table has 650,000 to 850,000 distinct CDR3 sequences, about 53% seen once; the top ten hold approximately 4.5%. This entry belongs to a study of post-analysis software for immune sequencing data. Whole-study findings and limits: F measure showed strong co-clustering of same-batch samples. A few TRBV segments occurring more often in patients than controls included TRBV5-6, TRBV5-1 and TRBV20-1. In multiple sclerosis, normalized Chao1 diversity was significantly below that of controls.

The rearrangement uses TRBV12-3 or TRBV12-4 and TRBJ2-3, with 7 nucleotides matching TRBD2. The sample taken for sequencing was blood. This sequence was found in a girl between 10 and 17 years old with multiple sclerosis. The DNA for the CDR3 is TGTGCCAGCAGTTTAGCACTAGCGTTAAGGAGTAAAGATACGCAGTATTTT. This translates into CASSLALALRSKDTQYF.